The clone carrying this T cell receptor (beta chain) has more than one count but fewer than ten. Its specificity is unknown. V shed 2 bases and J shed 4 bases, with 8 bases lying between them. CDR3 size: 13 residues. The V gene's germline CDR1 is SGHAT and CDR2 FQNNGV. From the reads, TCRdb called clonotypes with MiXCR, one entry per CDR3 protein. The sample records about 360,000 distinct CDR3 sequences, around a third being singletons. The entry originates in a study of T cell repertoires in cytomegalovirus infection. Across the study: The study used recently identified HLA-C-restricted and well-studied HLA-B-restricted CMV epitopes.

Study-wide findings and caveats: HLA-C-restricted CMV clonotypes gave the most frequent clonotype in two of eight donors.

J is TRBJ2-5 and V is TRBV11-2; the D gene is possibly TRBD2 (6 bases). The sequences come from cultured PBMCs, collected from culture after CMV antigen stimulation. The receptor's source is a human donor in good health (CMV status not recorded). Some clones in this sample may be carry-over from other donors' samples. The CDR3 reads CASSLWGVETQYF. The CDR3 bases are TGTGCCAGCAGCTTATGGGGGGTAGAGACCCAGTACTTC.